The next 6 T cell receptor beta chains were all read from a single sample in a study of blood T cell repertoires in COVID-19. Method: immunoSEQ multiplex PCR; TCRdb's copy keeps in-frame clones and lacks some. The data hold 200,000 to 300,000 clones, with around 87% observed a single time. Input material: PBMCs or T cells enriched from blood (not recorded which). All receptors derive from a woman between 40 and 55 years old with acute COVID-19.

In its sample, this clone was seen once. The chain has TRBV5-1 and TRBJ2-5; 12 bases line up with TRBD1. Germline lookup yields CDR1 SGHRS and CDR2 YFSETQ. The CDR3 has 16 amino acids. With V trimmed by 4 bases and J by 5 bases, 9 bases remained unmatched. The CDR3 DNA sequence: TGCGCCAGCAGCGACCGGGACAGGGGGCGCTGGGAGACCCAGTACTTC. Its protein is CASSDRDRGRWETQYF.

The rearrangement links TRBV15 to TRBJ2-2; 8 nucleotides match TRBD2. Germline CDR1 LNHNV, CDR2 YYDKDF (reference sequence). The V gene end was trimmed by 0 bases and the J gene end by 7 bases; junction bases not matched to a gene: 10. The CDR3 consists of 17 residues. CDR3 region: CATSRDLASGFNGELFF. In DNA form, the CDR3 reads TGTGCCACCAGCAGAGATCTGGCTAGCGGGTTTAACGGGGAGCTGTTTTTT.

V and J are TRBV28 and TRBJ1-1; D may be TRBD1 (5 bases). CDR1 and CDR2 (germline): MDHEN, SYDVKM. Deletions cut 3 bases from V and 5 bases from J, with 19 bases between. This CDR3 is 16 amino acids long. CDR3 bases: TGTGCCAGCAGTTTGCCATTTGGTTGGGGCGAAACTGAAGCTTTCTTT. Its protein product is CASSLPFGWGETEAFF.

This clone occurred a few times. The J gene is TRBJ2-7, the V gene TRBV29-1; 9 nucleotides agree with TRBD1. The junction had 6 bases not matched to a gene; V was cut back by 6 bases and J by 6 bases. In germline, CDR1 is SQVTM, CDR2 ANQGSEA. The CDR3 length is 12 residues. CDR3 loop: CSVRTGVSEQYF. CDR3 sequence (DNA): TGCAGCGTCAGGACAGGGGTCAGCGAGCAGTACTTC.

V and J are TRBV25-1 and TRBJ2-2, with 11 bases that match TRBD2. This CDR3 is built from 15 residues. The V gene end was trimmed by 3 bases and the J gene end by 6 bases; junction bases not matched to a gene: 3. Germline CDR1 is MGHDK and CDR2 is SYGVNS. In DNA, the CDR3 is TGTGCCAGCAGTGACACTAGCGGGAGTCCCGGGGAGCTGTTTTTT. This encodes CASSDTSGSPGELFF.

The table lists this clone with a count of one. The V call is TRBV6-5, the J call TRBJ2-4; 9 nucleotides line up with TRBD1. This CDR3 contains 12 residues. CDR1 MNHEY and CDR2 SVGAGI come from the germline V gene. V gave up 6 bases and J gave up 8 bases; unmatched junction bases: 2. The CDR3: CASRQGAYIQYF. The CDR3 DNA reads TGTGCCAGCAGACAGGGGGCCTACATTCAGTACTTC.